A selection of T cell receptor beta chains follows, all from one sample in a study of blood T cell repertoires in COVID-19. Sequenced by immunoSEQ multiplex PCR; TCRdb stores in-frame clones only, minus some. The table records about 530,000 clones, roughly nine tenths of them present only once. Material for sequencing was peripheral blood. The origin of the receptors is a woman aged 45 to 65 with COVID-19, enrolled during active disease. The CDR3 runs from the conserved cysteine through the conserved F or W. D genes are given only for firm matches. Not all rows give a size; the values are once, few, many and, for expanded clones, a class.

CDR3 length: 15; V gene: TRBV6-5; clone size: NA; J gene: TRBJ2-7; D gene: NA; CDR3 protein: CASSLTESSSYEQYF; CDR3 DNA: TGTGCCAGCAGCCTGACAGAGTCGAGCTCCTACGAGCAGTACTTC
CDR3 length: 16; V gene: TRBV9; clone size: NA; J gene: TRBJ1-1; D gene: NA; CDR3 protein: CASSPPLDSYNTEAFF; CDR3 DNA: TGTGCCAGCAGCCCACCATTGGACAGTTATAACACTGAAGCTTTCTTT
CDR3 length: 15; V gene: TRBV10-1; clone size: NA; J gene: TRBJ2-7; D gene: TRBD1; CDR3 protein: CASSESRDRGHEQYF; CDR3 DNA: TGCGCCAGCAGTGAGTCGAGGGACAGGGGCCACGAGCAGTACTTC
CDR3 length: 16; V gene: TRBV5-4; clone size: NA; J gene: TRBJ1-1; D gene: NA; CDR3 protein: CASSPQGGTMNTEAFF; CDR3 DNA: TGTGCCAGCAGCCCTCAGGGAGGGACGATGAACACTGAAGCTTTCTTT
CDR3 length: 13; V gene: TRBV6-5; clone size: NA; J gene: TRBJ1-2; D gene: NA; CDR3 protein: CASEKPEDYGYTF; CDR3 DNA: TGTGCCAGCGAGAAGCCGGAGGACTATGGCTACACCTTC
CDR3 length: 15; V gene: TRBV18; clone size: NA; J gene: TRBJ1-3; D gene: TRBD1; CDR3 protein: CASSRSTGDGNTIYF; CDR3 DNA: TGTGCCAGCTCACGATCTACAGGGGACGGAAACACCATATATTTT
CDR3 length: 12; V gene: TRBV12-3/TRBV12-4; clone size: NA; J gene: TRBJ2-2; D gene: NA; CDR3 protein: CAIQQGTGELFF; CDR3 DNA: TGTGCCATTCAACAGGGCACCGGGGAGCTGTTTTTT
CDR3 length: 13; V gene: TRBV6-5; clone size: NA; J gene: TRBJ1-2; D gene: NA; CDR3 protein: CASSPQVRYGYTF; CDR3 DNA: TGTGCCAGCAGTCCACAGGTCCGCTATGGCTACACCTTC
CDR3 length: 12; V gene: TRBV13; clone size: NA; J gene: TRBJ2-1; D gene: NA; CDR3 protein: CASSLAGKGGFF; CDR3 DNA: TGTGCCAGCAGCTTAGCAGGGAAAGGGGGTTTCTTC
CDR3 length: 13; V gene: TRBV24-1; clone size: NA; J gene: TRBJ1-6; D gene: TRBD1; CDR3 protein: CATSTGVNSPLHF; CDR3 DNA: TGTGCCACCAGTACAGGGGTTAATTCACCCCTCCACTTT
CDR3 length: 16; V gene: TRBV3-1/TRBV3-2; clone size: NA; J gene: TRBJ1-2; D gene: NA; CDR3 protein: CASSPQPGGGNYGYTF; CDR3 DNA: TGTGCCAGCAGCCCCCAGCCTGGGGGGGGGAACTATGGCTACACCTTC
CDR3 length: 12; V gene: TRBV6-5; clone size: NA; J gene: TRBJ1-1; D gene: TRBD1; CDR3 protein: CASSLTGAQAFF; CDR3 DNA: TGTGCCAGCAGTTTGACAGGGGCGCAAGCTTTCTTT
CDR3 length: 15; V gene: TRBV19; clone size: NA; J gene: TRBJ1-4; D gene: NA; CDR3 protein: CASSITGAPNEKLFF; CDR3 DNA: TGTGCCAGTAGTATCACTGGGGCTCCTAATGAAAAACTGTTTTTT
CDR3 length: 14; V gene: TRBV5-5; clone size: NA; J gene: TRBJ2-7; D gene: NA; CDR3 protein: CASSFLGTSGEQYF; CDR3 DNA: TGTGCCAGCAGCTTTTTGGGCACGTCGGGGGAGCAGTACTTC
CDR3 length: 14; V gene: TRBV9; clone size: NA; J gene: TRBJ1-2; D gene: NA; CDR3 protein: CASSVDQGSGGYTF; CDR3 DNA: TGTGCCAGCAGCGTAGATCAGGGTTCAGGCGGCTACACCTTC
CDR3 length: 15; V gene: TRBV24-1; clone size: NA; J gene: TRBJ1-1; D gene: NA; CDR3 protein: CATSDPGFGNTEAFF; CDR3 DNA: TGTGCCACCAGTGATCCAGGCTTTGGGAACACTGAAGCTTTCTTT
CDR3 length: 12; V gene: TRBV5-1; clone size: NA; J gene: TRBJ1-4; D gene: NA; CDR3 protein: CASPPRNEKLFF; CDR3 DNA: TGCGCCAGCCCCCCCCGGAATGAAAAACTGTTTTTT
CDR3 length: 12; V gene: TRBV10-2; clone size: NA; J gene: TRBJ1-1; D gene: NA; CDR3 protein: CASSDGGTEAFF; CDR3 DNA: TGCGCCAGCAGTGACGGGGGCACTGAAGCTTTCTTT
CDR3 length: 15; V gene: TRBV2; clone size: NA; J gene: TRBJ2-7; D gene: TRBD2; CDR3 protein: CASSELAGRTYEQYF; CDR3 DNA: TGTGCCAGCAGTGAACTAGCGGGTAGGACCTACGAGCAGTACTTC
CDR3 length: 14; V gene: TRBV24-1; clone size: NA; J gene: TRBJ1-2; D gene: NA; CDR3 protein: CATSGWGRADGYTF; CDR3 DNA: TGTGCCACCAGTGGATGGGGGCGCGCGGATGGCTACACCTTC
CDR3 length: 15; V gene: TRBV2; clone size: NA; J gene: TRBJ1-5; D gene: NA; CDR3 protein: CASSDVVRSNQPQHF; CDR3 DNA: TGTGCCAGCAGTGATGTCGTTCGGAGCAATCAGCCCCAGCATTTT
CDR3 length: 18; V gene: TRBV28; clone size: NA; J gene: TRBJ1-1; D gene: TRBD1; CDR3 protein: CASIVRIATTGGSFEAFF; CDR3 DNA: TGTGCCAGCATCGTCAGGATCGCCACGACAGGGGGCTCTTTTGAAGCTTTCTTT
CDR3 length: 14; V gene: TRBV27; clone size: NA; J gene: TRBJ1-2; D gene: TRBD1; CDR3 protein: CASNSRQGTDGYTF; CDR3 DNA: TGTGCCAGCAATTCAAGACAGGGGACAGATGGCTACACCTTC
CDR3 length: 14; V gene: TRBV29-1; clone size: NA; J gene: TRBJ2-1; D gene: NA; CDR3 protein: CSVEGRGPYNEQFF; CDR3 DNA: TGCAGCGTTGAGGGGCGGGGACCCTACAATGAGCAGTTCTTC
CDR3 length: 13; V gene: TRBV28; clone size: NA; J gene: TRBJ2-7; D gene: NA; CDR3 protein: CASSWTNPYEQYF; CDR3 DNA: TGTGCCAGCTCCTGGACTAACCCCTACGAGCAGTACTTC
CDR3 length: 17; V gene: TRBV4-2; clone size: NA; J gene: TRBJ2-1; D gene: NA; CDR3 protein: CASSQDIRQDLKDEQFF; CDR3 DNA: TGTGCCAGCAGCCAAGATATTCGTCAGGATCTTAAGGATGAGCAGTTCTTC
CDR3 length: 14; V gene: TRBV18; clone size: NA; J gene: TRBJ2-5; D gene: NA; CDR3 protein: CASSTGRDQETQYF; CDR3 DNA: TGTGCCAGCTCAACGGGCCGGGATCAAGAGACCCAGTACTTC
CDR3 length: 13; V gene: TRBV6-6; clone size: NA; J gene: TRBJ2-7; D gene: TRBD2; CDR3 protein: CASRLAAPYEQYF; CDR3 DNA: TGTGCCAGTAGACTAGCGGCCCCCTACGAGCAGTACTTC
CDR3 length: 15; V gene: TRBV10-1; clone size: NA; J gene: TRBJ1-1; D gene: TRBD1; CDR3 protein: CASSPGQPLNTEAFF; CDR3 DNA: TGCGCCAGCAGTCCGGGACAGCCGTTGAACACTGAAGCTTTCTTT
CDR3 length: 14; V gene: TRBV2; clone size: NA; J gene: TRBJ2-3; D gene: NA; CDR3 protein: CASSPRTETDTQYF; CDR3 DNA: TGTGCCAGCAGTCCTCGGACAGAAACAGATACGCAGTATTTT
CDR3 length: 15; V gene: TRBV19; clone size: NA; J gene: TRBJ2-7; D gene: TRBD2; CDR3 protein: CASSIRGGLSYEQYF; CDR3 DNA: TGTGCCAGTAGTATTCGCGGGGGGCTCTCCTACGAGCAGTACTTC
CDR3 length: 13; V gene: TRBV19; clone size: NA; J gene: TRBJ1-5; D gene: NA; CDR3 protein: CASSTGSNQPQHF; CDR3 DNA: TGTGCCAGTAGCACAGGGAGCAATCAGCCCCAGCATTTT
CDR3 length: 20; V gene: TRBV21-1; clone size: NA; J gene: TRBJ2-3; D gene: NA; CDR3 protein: CASSKAPLAGGPRGTDTQYF; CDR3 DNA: TGTGCCAGCAGCAAAGCCCCACTAGCGGGGGGGCCGAGAGGCACAGATACGCAGTATTTT
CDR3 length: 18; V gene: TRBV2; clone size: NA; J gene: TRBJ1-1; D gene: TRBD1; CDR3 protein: CASSTTLRQGGLNTEAFF; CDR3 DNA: TGTGCCAGCAGCACGACGCTAAGACAGGGGGGATTGAACACTGAAGCTTTCTTT
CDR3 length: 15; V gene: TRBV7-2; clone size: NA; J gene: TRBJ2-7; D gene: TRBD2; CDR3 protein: CASSLEVAGGRVQYF; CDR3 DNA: TGTGCCAGCAGCTTAGAGGTAGCGGGGGGTAGGGTGCAGTACTTC
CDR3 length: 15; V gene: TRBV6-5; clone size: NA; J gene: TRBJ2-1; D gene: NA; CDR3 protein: CASRKEAASYNEQFF; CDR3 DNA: TGTGCCAGCAGAAAGGAAGCGGCCTCCTACAATGAGCAGTTCTTC
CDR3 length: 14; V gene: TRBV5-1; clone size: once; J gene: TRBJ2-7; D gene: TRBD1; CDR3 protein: CASRRDRGQNEQYF; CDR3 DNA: TGCGCCAGCAGGCGGGACAGGGGGCAAAACGAGCAGTACTTC
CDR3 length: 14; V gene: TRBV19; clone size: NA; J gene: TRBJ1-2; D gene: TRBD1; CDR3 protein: CASTRGQANYGYTF; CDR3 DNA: TGTGCCAGTACCCGGGGACAGGCTAACTATGGCTACACCTTC
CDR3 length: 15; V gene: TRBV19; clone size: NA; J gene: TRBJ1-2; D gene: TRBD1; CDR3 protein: CASSIGAGTGVGYTF; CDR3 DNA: TGTGCCAGTAGTATAGGAGCCGGGACAGGGGTCGGCTACACCTTC
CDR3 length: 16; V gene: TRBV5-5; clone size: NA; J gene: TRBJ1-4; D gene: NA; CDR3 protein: CASSLAARRSNEKLFF; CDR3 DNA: TGTGCCAGCAGCTTGGCCGCGCGGAGATCAAATGAAAAACTGTTTTTT